These T cell receptor beta chains were read from a single sample in a study of T cells in Graves' hyperthyroidism and ophthalmopathy. TCRdb reprocessed the multiplex PCR reads via MiXCR and lists one record per CDR3 protein. The sample holds roughly 260,000 distinct CDR3 sequences; more than 12% are singletons and the top ten take 10% to 15%. Sequenced sample: blood. The receptors come from a woman aged 40-49 years with Graves' hyperthyroidism that later progressed to Graves' ophthalmopathy. Each CDR3 is given with its conserved first and last residue. A D gene is named only where the DNA matches it firmly. Where a row states a size, it is once, few, many or the class of an expanded clone; other rows omit it.

v_gene	abundance	j_gene	d_gene	CDR3aa	CDR3nt
TRBV7-8	many	TRBJ1-5	TRBD1	CASSKTGTQPQHF	TGTGCCAGCAGCAAGACAGGGACTCAGCCCCAGCATTTT
TRBV28	few	TRBJ1-1	TRBD1	CASLSGGYTEAFF	TGTGCCAGCCTTTCAGGGGGCTACACTGAAGCTTTCTTT
TRBV11-3	many	TRBJ2-1	NA	CASSYGGGGYNEQFF	TGTGCCAGCAGCTACGGGGGAGGGGGCTACAATGAGCAGTTCTTC
TRBV2	many	TRBJ2-5	TRBD2	CASSEGGLAGRGAQYF	TGTGCCAGCAGTGAAGGAGGACTAGCGGGCCGGGGGGCCCAGTACTTC
TRBV6-5	many	TRBJ2-2	NA	CASSYSSETITGELFF	TGTGCCAGCAGTTACTCTTCGGAGACAATCACCGGGGAGCTGTTTTTT
TRBV7-9	few	TRBJ2-1	TRBD2	CASNPGAGGPREQFF	TGTGCCAGCAACCCGGGTGCGGGAGGGCCGCGTGAGCAGTTCTTC
TRBV5-4	NA	TRBJ1-3	NA	CASSLWADSGNTRYF	TGTGCCAGCAGCTTGTGGGCGGACTCTGGAAACACCAGATATTTT
TRBV7-3	many	TRBJ2-1	TRBD2	CASSLTMGLAGNEQFF	TGTGCCAGCAGCTTAACTATGGGACTAGCTGGCAATGAGCAGTTCTTC
TRBV29-1	many	TRBJ2-2	NA	CSVGRSTGELFF	TGCAGCGTTGGGCGGTCCACCGGGGAGCTGTTTTTT
TRBV18	many	TRBJ1-1	TRBD1	CASSPQDRAGAFF	TGTGCCAGCTCACCACAGGACAGGGCTGGAGCTTTCTTT
TRBV6-1	many	TRBJ1-2	TRBD1	CASSGGDRVNGYTF	TGTGCCAGCAGTGGAGGGGACAGGGTTAATGGCTACACCTTC
TRBV15	many	TRBJ2-5	NA	CATSRDGPWRNEETQYF	TGTGCCACCAGCAGAGATGGACCTTGGAGGAACGAAGAGACCCAGTACTTC
TRBV12-3/TRBV12-4	many	TRBJ2-6	NA	CASSFRYIPSGANVLTF	TGTGCCAGCAGTTTTAGGTACATCCCCTCTGGGGCCAACGTCCTGACTTTC
TRBV5-6	many	TRBJ1-1	TRBD1	CASSSGTGVTEAFF	TGTGCCAGCAGCTCAGGGACAGGGGTGACTGAAGCTTTCTTT
TRBV12-3/TRBV12-4	many	TRBJ2-5	NA	CASSPRAHGLETQYF	TGTGCCAGCAGTCCCAGGGCCCACGGGTTGGAGACCCAGTACTTC
TRBV20-1	NA	TRBJ1-3	TRBD1	CSAPDRGGGNTIYF	TGCAGTGCACCCGACAGGGGTGGAGGAAACACCATATATTTT
TRBV27	many	TRBJ2-7	NA	CASKGVDSSYEQYF	TGTGCCAGCAAGGGGGTTGACAGCTCCTACGAGCAGTACTTC
TRBV28	many	TRBJ2-5	TRBD1	CASSRDSQETQYF	TGTGCCAGCAGCAGGGACAGCCAAGAGACCCAGTACTTC
TRBV9	NA	TRBJ1-2	TRBD1	CASSVGTALYGCTF	TGTGCCAGCAGCGTTGGGACAGCCCTCTATGGCTGCACCTTC
TRBV3-1	NA	TRBJ1-3	NA	CASSRGSGLGSGNTIYF	TGTGCCAGCAGCCGGGGGTCGGGGCTTGGCTCTGGAAACACCATATATTTT